The rows below give T cell receptor beta chains drawn from one sample of a study of blood T cell dynamics during melanoma immunotherapy. Some clones are missing from TCRdb's copy, which holds only in-frame ones; the method was immunoSEQ multiplex PCR. The profile covers around 15,000 clones, with roughly 93% appearing a single time and 0.21% taken by the ten largest. This specimen was effector memory CD8+ T cells from blood, taken from a patient treated with checkpoint blockade. The receptors were sampled from a human donor with melanoma. Both conserved end residues are part of each CDR3. A D gene is named only where the DNA matches it firmly. Expanded clones are given a class, and other clones once, few, many or no size at all.

TRBJ2-1 | TRBV6-1 | . | TRBD2 | CASRSSGSSYNEQFF | TGTGCCAGCAGGTCGAGCGGGAGCTCCTACAATGAGCAGTTCTTC
TRBJ1-1 | TRBV25-1 | . | . | CASSSPAWGTEAFF | TGTGCCAGCAGTTCTCCAGCGTGGGGCACTGAAGCTTTCTTT
TRBJ2-7 | TRBV5-1 | . | TRBD2 | CASSLALAGVSYEQYF | TGCGCCAGCAGCTTGGCACTAGCGGGAGTCTCCTACGAGCAGTACTTC
TRBJ2-7 | TRBV27 | . | TRBD2 | CASSSAGVPSYEQYF | TGTGCCAGCAGTTCCGCGGGAGTCCCCTCCTACGAGCAGTACTTC
TRBJ2-7 | TRBV21-1 | few | . | CASSKARLAGVYEQYF | TGTGCCAGCAGCAAAGCGCGTCTAGCGGGAGTATACGAGCAGTACTTC
TRBJ2-1 | TRBV7-8 | . | TRBD1 | CASSIYTGGNEQFF | TGTGCCAGCAGCATTTACACAGGGGGCAATGAGCAGTTCTTC
TRBJ2-7 | TRBV5-8 | . | . | CASSLRSYEQYF | TGTGCCAGCAGCTTGAGGTCCTACGAGCAGTACTTC
TRBJ2-7 | TRBV6-1 | . | . | CASSDRGVSYEQYF | TGTGCCAGCAGTGACCGCGGCGTTAGCTACGAGCAGTACTTC
TRBJ1-2 | TRBV27 | . | . | CASSLKVRANFYPANYGYTF | TGTGCCAGCAGTTTAAAGGTCAGGGCGAACTTTTACCCAGCTAACTATGGCTACACCTTC
TRBJ2-7 | TRBV9 | . | . | CASSVGKGSYEQYF | TGTGCCAGCAGCGTAGGGAAAGGGTCCTACGAGCAGTACTTC
TRBJ2-1 | TRBV7-9 | . | TRBD2 | CASSTRGGLATYNEQFF | TGTGCCAGCAGCACCCGTGGGGGACTAGCGACATACAATGAGCAGTTCTTC
TRBJ2-1 | TRBV27 | . | . | CASSPTQLGYNEQFF | TGTGCCAGCAGTCCCACCCAATTGGGATACAATGAGCAGTTCTTC
TRBJ2-7 | TRBV5-6 | . | . | CASSPGPTYEQYF | TGTGCCAGCAGCCCAGGACCAACCTACGAGCAGTACTTC
TRBJ2-2 | TRBV9 | . | TRBD2 | CASSVATGLVNTGELFF | TGTGCCAGCAGCGTAGCGACGGGACTAGTAAACACCGGGGAGCTGTTTTTT
TRBJ2-1 | TRBV5-4 | once | . | CASSFSGVNEQFF | TGTGCCAGCAGCTTCAGTGGTGTGAATGAGCAGTTCTTC
TRBJ2-1 | TRBV6-6 | . | . | CASSYDLEQFF | TGTGCCAGCAGTTACGATCTAGAGCAGTTCTTC
TRBJ2-7 | TRBV28 | . | TRBD1 | CASSFFGTGSLSYEQYF | TGTGCCAGCAGTTTCTTCGGGACAGGGAGTCTCTCCTACGAGCAGTACTTC
TRBJ2-1 | TRBV27 | . | . | CASSLLPAAYNEQFF | TGTGCCAGCAGTTTATTGCCGGCGGCCTACAATGAGCAGTTCTTC
TRBJ1-5 | TRBV2 | few | . | CASSRTGSDSNQPQHF | TGTGCCAGCAGTCGTACCGGGAGTGATAGCAATCAGCCCCAGCATTTT
TRBJ1-1 | TRBV28 | . | . | CASLPRGLNTEAFF | TGTGCCAGCCTTCCGCGGGGACTGAACACTGAAGCTTTCTTT
TRBJ2-3 | TRBV9 | . | TRBD2 | CASSVAGRATDTQYF | TGTGCCAGCAGCGTAGCCGGGAGGGCCACAGATACGCAGTATTTT
TRBJ2-2 | TRBV27 | . | . | CASTWGRNTGELFF | TGTGCCAGCACCTGGGGCAGGAACACCGGGGAGCTGTTTTTT
TRBJ2-5 | TRBV9 | once | . | CASSVASGKKQETQYF | TGTGCCAGCAGCGTAGCCTCGGGAAAGAAACAAGAGACCCAGTACTTC
TRBJ2-7 | TRBV15 | . | TRBD2 | CATSRDLAGLILHEQYF | TGTGCCACCAGCAGAGATCTAGCGGGATTGATCCTGCACGAGCAGTACTTC
TRBJ1-2 | TRBV11-2 | . | . | CASSFRSRGSYGYTF | TGTGCCAGCAGCTTTAGATCTAGGGGTAGCTATGGCTACACCTTC
TRBJ2-1 | TRBV7-9 | . | . | CASSFARHSYNEQFF | TGTGCCAGCAGCTTCGCTAGACACTCCTACAATGAGCAGTTCTTC
TRBJ1-5 | TRBV9 | once | TRBD1 | CASSGGQGTGQPQHF | TGTGCCAGCAGCGGGGGACAGGGTACCGGGCAGCCCCAGCATTTT
TRBJ2-1 | TRBV19 | . | . | CASLAYNEQFF | TGTGCCAGTCTAGCGTACAATGAGCAGTTCTTC
TRBJ2-1 | TRBV7-6 | once | TRBD1 | CASSDGNRGSGEQFF | TGTGCCAGCAGCGATGGTAACAGGGGCTCGGGTGAGCAGTTCTTC
TRBJ2-2 | TRBV7-2 | once | . | CASSSVVRTGELFF | TGTGCCAGCAGCTCGGTTGTGCGCACCGGGGAGCTGTTTTTT
TRBJ2-1 | TRBV7-9 | . | . | CASSLGRENEQFF | TGTGCCAGCAGCTTAGGAAGGGAAAATGAGCAGTTCTTC
TRBJ2-7 | TRBV27 | . | TRBD2 | CASSLYGTSLPYEQYF | TGTGCCAGCAGTTTATATGGGACTAGCTTGCCCTACGAGCAGTACTTC
TRBJ2-7 | TRBV6-5 | . | . | CASSYSGGNSEQYF | TGTGCCAGCAGTTACTCGGGTGGGAACTCCGAGCAGTACTTC